Each of the 28 T cell receptor beta chains below was sequenced from the same sample in a study of OX40 agonist ivuxolimab in advanced cancers. Data came from immunoSEQ multiplex PCR; TCRdb stores just in-frame clones and leaves some out. The data hold some 74,000 clones, with 80% to 95% observed a single time. The specimen comprised CD4+ or CD8+ T cells sorted from blood, sampled in a trial of the OX40 agonist ivuxolimab. These TCRs come from an adult with an advanced solid tumor such as melanoma, head and neck, liver or kidney cancer.

J is TRBJ1-2 and V is TRBV6-1; 7 bases map to TRBD1. CDR1 is MNHNS and CDR2 is SASEGT in the germline V gene. After removal of 11 bases from V and 8 bases from J, the junction contained 17 bases not matched to a gene. This CDR3 region has 14 residues. The CDR3 spells CASRGGSVAYGYTF. The CDR3 nucleotides read TGTGCCTCGAGAGGGGGCAGTGTTGCGTACGGCTACACCTTC.

This chain uses TRBV7-9 with TRBJ2-5, with D unresolved. CDR1 SEHNR and CDR2 FQNEAQ come from the germline V gene (reference sequence). CDR3 size: 13 residues. V lost 0 bases, J lost 5 bases, and 7 bases lay in between. This CDR3 reads CASSLALGETQYF. CDR3 in DNA: TGTGCCAGCAGCTTAGCTCTGGGGGAGACCCAGTACTTC.

A few counts support this clone. The chain couples TRBV29-1 to TRBJ2-2, with 8 bases aligning to TRBD1. Looked up from germline, CDR1 is SQVTM and CDR2 is ANQGSEA. The J segment lost 5 bases and the V segment lost 5 bases, leaving 1 base of the junction unmatched. This CDR3 has 12 residues. The CDR3 is CSVQGATGELFF. The DNA for the CDR3 is TGCAGCGTTCAGGGGGCGACCGGGGAGCTGTTTTTT.

V gene TRBV7-3 combines with J gene TRBJ2-1; 15 bases map to TRBD2. The CDR3 runs 16 residues. Trimming removed 0 bases from V and 7 bases from J; junction bases left unmatched: 1. Germline values: CDR1 SGHTA, CDR2 FQGTGA. The CDR3 loop reads CASSLTGLAGGNEQFF. The DNA for the CDR3 is TGTGCCAGCAGCTTAACGGGACTAGCGGGAGGAAATGAGCAGTTCTTC.

V and J are TRBV30 and TRBJ2-1; 8 bases are a match to TRBD2. The length of the CDR3 is 14 residues. Germline CDR1 reads GTSNPN; CDR2 reads SVGIG (reference sequence). J was trimmed by 7 bases and V by 2 bases; bases with no gene match: 7. In DNA form, the CDR3 reads TGTGCCTGGAGTCTCACTAGCGGACCTAATGAGCAGTTCTTC. Amino acid sequence: CAWSLTSGPNEQFF. The full variable domain, with the rest looked up from reference TRBV30 and TRBJ2-1, is SQTIHQWPATLVQPVGSPLSLECTVEGTSNPNLYWYRQAAGRGLQLLFYSVGIGQISSEVPQNLSASRPQDRQFILSSKKLLLSDSGFYLCAWSLTSGPNEQFFGPGTRLTVL.

The rearrangement links TRBV7-2 to TRBJ2-5, with unresolved D. V gave up 1 base and J gave up 5 bases, with 8 bases separating them. The CDR3 is made up of 13 amino acids. The germline V gene encodes CDR1 SGHTA and CDR2 FQGNSA. CDR3 amino acids: CASSLVGRETQYF. CDR3 nucleotides: TGTGCCAGCAGCTTAGTGGGTCGTGAGACCCAGTACTTC.

V and J are TRBV5-5 and TRBJ2-1, with D possibly TRBD2 on 6 matching bases. CDR1 and CDR2 (germline): SGHKS, YYEKEE (reference sequence). The germline V and J ends were trimmed by 4 bases and 5 bases, with 13 bases remaining between them. This CDR3 contains 14 residues. The CDR3 DNA sequence: TGTGCCAGCAGCCCAACTAGCCATAACAATGAGCAGTTCTTC. This translates into CASSPTSHNNEQFF.

The V gene is TRBV30, the J gene TRBJ2-3, with 8 bases identical to TRBD2. The germline V gene has CDR1 GTSNPN and CDR2 SVGIG (reference sequence). V lost 0 bases and J lost 2; bases outside the gene matches: 4. This CDR3 region has 15 residues. CDR3 sequence reads: CAWSVLADPTDTQYF. The CDR3 coding sequence is TGTGCCTGGAGTGTACTAGCGGACCCCACAGATACGCAGTATTTT.

The chain employs TRBV19 and TRBJ2-3; D is uncertain. V dropped 1 base and J dropped 2 bases, with 10 bases sitting between them. Germline assignment: CDR1 LNHDA and CDR2 SQIVND (reference sequence). The CDR3 loop spans 15 amino acids. In nucleotides, the CDR3 is TGTGCCAGTAGTATAGGACGGCGGAACACAGATACGCAGTATTTT. Translation: CASSIGRRNTDTQYF.

This chain links TRBV5-1 with TRBJ2-6; D is possibly TRBD1 (6 bases). The germline gives CDR1 SGHRS, CDR2 YFSETQ. The CDR3 is 20 amino acids. Trimming left V 4 bases short and J 2 bases short, with 25 bases between. The chain's CDR3 is CASSLNILRQGSPGANVLTF. CDR3 sequence (DNA): TGCGCCAGCAGCCTAAACATACTAAGGCAGGGGTCCCCTGGGGCCAACGTCCTGACTTTC.

The count of this clone is one. An end of the junction differs from the germline gene, which may be a read error. The chain employs TRBV18 and TRBJ1-1; D remains unclear. Germline CDR1 reads KGHSH; CDR2 reads LQKENI. This CDR3 is built from 13 residues. CDR3 sequence reads: CAGSPGGETEAFF. CDR3 nucleotide sequence: TGTGCCGGCTCACCCGGTGGGGAAACCGAAGCTTTCTTT.

This clone has only one observation. The V gene is TRBV5-6, the J gene TRBJ2-1; D is undetermined. This CDR3 is 15 amino acids long. Germline CDR1 and CDR2: SGHDT and YYEEEE. V lost 1 base to trimming and J lost 5 bases, with 13 bases between them. The CDR3 sequence is CASSLSHLLDNEQFF. In DNA, the CDR3 is TGTGCCAGCAGCTTGTCGCACTTACTGGACAATGAGCAGTTCTTC.

The genes are TRBV10-2 and TRBJ2-2, with 13 bases lining up with TRBD2. V trimming: 6 bases; J trimming: 5 bases; junction bases outside the gene matches: 0. Germline values: CDR1 WSHSY, CDR2 SAAADI. The CDR3 extends over 14 amino acids. The chain's CDR3 is CASRTSGRTGELFF. CDR3 sequence (DNA): TGCGCCAGCAGGACTAGCGGGAGGACCGGGGAGCTGTTTTTT.

The V gene is TRBV11-3, the J gene TRBJ2-2; D could derive from TRBD1 or TRBD2 (6 bases each). CDR1 and CDR2 (germline): SGHNT, YENEEA. This CDR3 is 14 amino acids long. V lost 5 bases and J 6 bases, leaving 13 bases between the germline ends. The CDR3 DNA is TGTGCCAGCAGCCTACTAAGGGGGGCCGGGGAGCTGTTTTTT. Translation gives CASSLLRGAGELFF. The variable domain in full, with the rest retrieved from reference TRBV11-3 and TRBJ2-2, is EAGVVQSPRYKIIEKKQPVAFWCNPISGHNTLYWYLQNLGQGPELLIRYENEEAVDDSQLPKDRFSAERLKGVDSTLKIQPAELGDSAVYLCASSLLRGAGELFFGEGSRLTVL.

The chain employs TRBV6-1 and TRBJ1-3; D possibly corresponds to TRBD1 (6 bases). The V gene's germline CDR1 is MNHNS and CDR2 SASEGT. V lost 9 bases, J lost 0 bases, and 15 bases lay in between. This CDR3 spans 15 amino acids. The CDR3 protein is CASSRDTVSGNTIYF. The CDR3 DNA follows: TGTGCCAGTTCTAGGGACACGGTCTCTGGAAACACCATATATTTT.

This rearrangement joins TRBV6-6 to TRBJ1-2; no reliable D call. V was pared by 6 bases and J by 8 bases, with 10 bases between. Germline V gene lookup returns CDR1 MNHNY and CDR2 SVGAGI (reference sequence). The CDR3 contains 11 residues. The DNA for the CDR3 is TGTGCCAGCAGCCCACAAGAGGGCTACACCTTC. Residues: CASSPQEGYTF.

The chain employs TRBV29-1 and TRBJ1-1; 10 bases line up with TRBD1. This CDR3 is built from 13 residues. The trim removed 7 bases at V and 4 bases at J, leaving 6 bases unmatched. CDR1 is SQVTM, CDR2 ANQGSEA, per germline. DNA of the CDR3: TGCAGCGGAACGGGACAGGGGACCACTGAAGCTTTCTTT. Its translation is CSGTGQGTTEAFF.

The V gene is TRBV19, the J gene TRBJ1-3; 7 positions agree with TRBD1. CDR1 and CDR2 (germline): LNHDA, SQIVND (reference sequence). V was clipped by 5 bases and J by 0 bases; unmatched bases: 7. The CDR3 loop spans 16 amino acids. This CDR3 is CASSQTGRSSGNTIYF. The DNA for the CDR3 is TGTGCCAGTAGTCAGACAGGGCGCAGCTCTGGAAACACCATATATTTT.

This sequence joins TRBV7-2 and TRBJ2-5, with D perhaps matching TRBD1 or TRBD2 (5 bases each). The CDR3 has 15 residues. V was pared by 5 bases and J by 2 bases, with 15 bases between. Germline CDR1 is SGHTA and CDR2 is FQGNSA. This CDR3 reads CASSPDRLTQETQYF. Written as DNA, the CDR3 is TGTGCCAGCAGCCCCGACAGACTAACACAAGAGACCCAGTACTTC.

This clone was seen a few times. This chain joins TRBV2 and TRBJ1-1; no clear D gene. CDR1 is SNHLY, CDR2 FYNNEI, per germline. The CDR3 contains 12 residues. Trimming shortened V by 4 bases and J by 1 base, and 4 bases separated the two germline ends. The CDR3 here is CASSVGNTEAFF. The CDR3 nucleotides are TGTGCCAGCAGTGTCGGGAACACTGAAGCTTTCTTT.

This chain joins TRBV6-6 and TRBJ2-7; TRBD1 or TRBD2 may be the D gene (5 bases each). Trimming removed 6 bases at V and 3 bases at J, with 21 bases between. This CDR3 is built from 16 residues. From germline, CDR1 is MNHNY and CDR2 SVGAGI (reference sequence). CDR3 nucleotides: TGTGCCAGCAGCTCTCTTCGGACAAGAGGGGACTACGAGCAGTACTTC. It specifies CASSSLRTRGDYEQYF.

The genes are TRBV19 and TRBJ1-6; TRBD1 agrees at 10 bases. V dropped 6 bases and J dropped 9; count of bases not matched to a gene: 8. The CDR3 loop spans 15 amino acids. Per the germline V gene, CDR1 is LNHDA and CDR2 is SQIVND (reference sequence). CDR3 nucleotide sequence: TGTGCCAGTAGCCTGAAGACAGGGGGCAGTTCACCCCTCCACTTT. This encodes CASSLKTGGSSPLHF.

This clone was counted once. The V gene is TRBV6-5, the J gene TRBJ2-7, with D tentatively TRBD1 (6 bases). V was cut by 5 bases and J by 4 bases, with 15 bases left in between. The CDR3 has 14 residues. Germline CDR1 MNHEY, CDR2 SVGAGI. The CDR3 sequence is CASSTRLGQYEQYF. The DNA of the CDR3 is TGTGCCAGCAGTACCCGACTGGGACAATACGAGCAGTACTTC.

The chain uses TRBV7-9 and TRBJ1-1; no clear D gene. The CDR3 loop spans 14 amino acids. Germline V CDR1 and CDR2: SEHNR, FQNEAQ (reference sequence). V dropped 0 bases and J dropped 2 bases, with 7 bases sitting between them. DNA for the CDR3: TGTGCCAGCAGCTTAGCCGGCAGAAACACTGAAGCTTTCTTT. Translation gives CASSLAGRNTEAFF.

This clone was recorded only once. The chain is built from TRBV5-8 and TRBJ2-5; D is possibly TRBD2 (5 bases). V lost 0 bases and J lost 5, with 14 bases in between. The CDR3 is made up of 15 amino acids. Germline CDR1 reads SGHTS; CDR2 reads YDEGEE. The CDR3 DNA is TGTGCCAGCAGCTTGGAATCCGCCGGCGGGGAGACCCAGTACTTC. It translates to CASSLESAGGETQYF.

This clone is a singleton in its sample. The rearrangement uses TRBV19 and TRBJ2-7, with a tentative D call TRBD2 (6 bases). This CDR3 has 14 amino acids. V was trimmed by 3 bases and J by 5 bases, leaving 14 bases between them. CDR1 is LNHDA, CDR2 SQIVND, per germline (reference sequence). Written as DNA, the CDR3 is TGTGCCAGTAGTATCCTAGCGAGAGGCCACGAGCAGTACTTC. Its translation: CASSILARGHEQYF. Looking up the rest from reference TRBV19 and TRBJ2-7 gives the full variable domain: DGGITQSPKYLFRKEGQNVTLSCEQNLNHDAMYWYRQDPGQGLRLIYYSQIVNDFQKGDIAEGYSVSREKKESFPLTVTSAQKNPTAFYLCASSILARGHEQYFGPGTRLTVT.

The V gene is TRBV7-3, the J gene TRBJ1-5; 8 nucleotides agree with TRBD1. Per germline, CDR1 SGHTA and CDR2 FQGTGA. V lost 3 bases and J lost 7; bases outside the gene matches: 11. This CDR3 spans 16 amino acids. CDR3 sequence: CASSFDRGPPSQPQHF. CDR3 bases: TGTGCCAGCAGCTTCGACAGGGGCCCGCCCAGCCAGCCCCAGCATTTT. The full variable domain, its missing parts supplied by reference TRBV7-3 and TRBJ1-5, is GAGVSQTPSNKVTEKGKYVELRCDPISGHTALYWYRQSLGQGPEFLIYFQGTGAADDSGLPNDRFFAVRPEGSVSTLKIQRTERGDSAVYLCASSFDRGPPSQPQHFGDGTRLSIL.

This clone was observed once. The V call is TRBV7-2, the J call TRBJ1-2; no definite D call. There are 14 residues in the CDR3. V was clipped by 0 bases and J by 2 bases, with 7 bases between them. Germline CDR1 is SGHTA and CDR2 is FQGNSA. DNA for the CDR3: TGTGCCAGCAGCTTAGCGGAAGGGAACTATGGCTACACCTTC. Protein sequence: CASSLAEGNYGYTF.